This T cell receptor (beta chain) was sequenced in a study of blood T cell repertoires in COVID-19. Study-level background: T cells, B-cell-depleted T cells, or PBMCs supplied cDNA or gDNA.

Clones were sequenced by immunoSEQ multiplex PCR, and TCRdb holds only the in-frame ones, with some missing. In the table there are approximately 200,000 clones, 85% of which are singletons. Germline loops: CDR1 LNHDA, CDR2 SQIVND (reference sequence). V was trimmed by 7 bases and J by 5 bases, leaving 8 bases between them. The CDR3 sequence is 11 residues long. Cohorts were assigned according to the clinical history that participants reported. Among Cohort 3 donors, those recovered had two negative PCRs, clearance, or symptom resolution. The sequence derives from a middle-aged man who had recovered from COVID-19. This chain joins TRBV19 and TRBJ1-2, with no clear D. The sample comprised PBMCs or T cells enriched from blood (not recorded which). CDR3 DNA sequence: TGTGCCAGTACGGAGGGATATGGCTACACCTTC. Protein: CASTEGYGYTF.